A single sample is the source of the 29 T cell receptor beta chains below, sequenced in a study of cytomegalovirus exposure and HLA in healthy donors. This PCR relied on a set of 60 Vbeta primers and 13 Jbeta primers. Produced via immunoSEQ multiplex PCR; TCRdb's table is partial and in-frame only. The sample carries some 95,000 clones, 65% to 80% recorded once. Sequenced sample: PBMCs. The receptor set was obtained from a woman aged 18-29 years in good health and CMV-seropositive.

The CDR3 bases are TGTGCCAGTAGTACCGGACTAGCGGTATACAATGAGCAGTTCTTC. This codes for CASSTGLAVYNEQFF. V gene TRBV19 combines with J gene TRBJ2-1; 10 bases align to TRBD2. Trimming took 4 bases from V and 4 from J; bases not matched to a gene: 4. Germline V gene data show CDR1 as LNHDA and CDR2 as SQIVND (reference sequence). The CDR3 runs to 15 residues.

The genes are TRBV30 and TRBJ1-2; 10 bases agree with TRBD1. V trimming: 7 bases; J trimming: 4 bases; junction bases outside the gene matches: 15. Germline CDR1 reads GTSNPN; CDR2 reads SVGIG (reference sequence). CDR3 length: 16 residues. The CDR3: CASGEGDRGLSYGYTF. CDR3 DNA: TGTGCCTCCGGAGAAGGGGACAGGGGACTCTCCTATGGCTACACCTTC. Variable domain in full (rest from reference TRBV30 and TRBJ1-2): SQTIHQWPATLVQPVGSPLSLECTVEGTSNPNLYWYRQAAGRGLQLLFYSVGIGQISSEVPQNLSASRPQDRQFILSSKKLLLSDSGFYLCASGEGDRGLSYGYTFGSGTRLTVV.

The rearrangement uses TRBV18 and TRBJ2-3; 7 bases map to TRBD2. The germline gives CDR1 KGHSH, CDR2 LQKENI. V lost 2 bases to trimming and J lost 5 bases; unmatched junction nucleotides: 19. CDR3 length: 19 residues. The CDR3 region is CASSPSGIRDPKNRDTQYF. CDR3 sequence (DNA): TGTGCCAGCTCACCAAGCGGGATTCGAGACCCTAAGAACAGAGATACGCAGTATTTT.

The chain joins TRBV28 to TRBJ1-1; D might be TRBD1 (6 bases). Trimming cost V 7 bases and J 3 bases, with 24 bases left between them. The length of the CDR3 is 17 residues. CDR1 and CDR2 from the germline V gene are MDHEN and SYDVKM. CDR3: CASILIYGAGADTEAFF. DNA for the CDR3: TGTGCCAGCATCCTTATTTACGGAGCAGGGGCGGACACTGAAGCTTTCTTT.

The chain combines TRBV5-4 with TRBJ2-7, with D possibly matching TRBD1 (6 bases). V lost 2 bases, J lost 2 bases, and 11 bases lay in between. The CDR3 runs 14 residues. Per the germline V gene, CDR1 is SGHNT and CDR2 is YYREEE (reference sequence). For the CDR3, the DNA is TGTGCCAGCAGCTTCAGGGGTTTCACCTACGAGCAGTACTTC. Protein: CASSFRGFTYEQYF.

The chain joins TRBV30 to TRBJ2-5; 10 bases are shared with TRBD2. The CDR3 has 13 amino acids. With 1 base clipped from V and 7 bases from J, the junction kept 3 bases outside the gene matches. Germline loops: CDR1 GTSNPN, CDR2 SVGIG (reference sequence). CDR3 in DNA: TGTGCCTGGAGTGAGACTAGCGGGTCGACCCAGTACTTC. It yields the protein CAWSETSGSTQYF.

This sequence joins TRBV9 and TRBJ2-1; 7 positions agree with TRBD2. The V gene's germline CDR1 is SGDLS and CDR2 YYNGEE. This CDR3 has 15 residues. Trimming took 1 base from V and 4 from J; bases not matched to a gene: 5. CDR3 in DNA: TGTGCCAGCAGCGTAAGGCCTAGCGGTTACAATGAGCAGTTCTTC. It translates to CASSVRPSGYNEQFF.

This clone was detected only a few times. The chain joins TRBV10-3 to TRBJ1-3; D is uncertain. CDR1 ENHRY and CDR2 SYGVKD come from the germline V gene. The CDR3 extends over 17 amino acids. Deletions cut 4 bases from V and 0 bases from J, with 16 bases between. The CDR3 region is CAISGDLAGASGNTIYF. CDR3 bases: TGTGCCATCAGTGGAGATTTGGCGGGAGCCTCTGGAAACACCATATATTTT.

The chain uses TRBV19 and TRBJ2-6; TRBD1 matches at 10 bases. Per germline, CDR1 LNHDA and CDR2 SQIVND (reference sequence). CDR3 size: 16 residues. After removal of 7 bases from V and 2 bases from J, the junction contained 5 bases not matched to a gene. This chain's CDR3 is CASTATGGAGANVLTF. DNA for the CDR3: TGTGCCAGTACTGCGACAGGGGGCGCTGGGGCCAACGTCCTGACTTTC.

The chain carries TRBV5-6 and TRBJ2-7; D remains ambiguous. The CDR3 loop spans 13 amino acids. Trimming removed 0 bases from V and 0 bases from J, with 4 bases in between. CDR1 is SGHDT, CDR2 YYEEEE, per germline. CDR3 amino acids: CASSLVNSYEQYF. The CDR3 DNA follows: TGTGCCAGCAGCTTGGTAAACTCCTACGAGCAGTACTTC.

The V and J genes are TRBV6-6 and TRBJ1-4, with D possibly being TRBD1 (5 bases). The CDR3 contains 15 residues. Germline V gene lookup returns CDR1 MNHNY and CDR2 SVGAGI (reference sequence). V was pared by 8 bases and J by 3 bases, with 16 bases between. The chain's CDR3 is CASGEPRGANEKLFF. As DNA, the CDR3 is TGTGCCAGCGGGGAGCCTCGGGGGGCTAATGAAAAACTGTTTTTT.

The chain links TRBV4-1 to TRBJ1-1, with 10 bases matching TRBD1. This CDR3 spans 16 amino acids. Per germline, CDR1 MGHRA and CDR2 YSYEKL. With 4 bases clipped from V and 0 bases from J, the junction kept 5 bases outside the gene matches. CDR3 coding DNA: TGCGCCAGCAGCCCGGGACAGGGGAGAATGAACACTGAAGCTTTCTTT. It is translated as CASSPGQGRMNTEAFF.

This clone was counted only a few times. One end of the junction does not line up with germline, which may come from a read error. The CDR3: CSSSLFGLAEYNEQFF. The CDR3 bases are TGTTCCAGCAGCTTATTCGGGCTAGCGGAGTACAATGAGCAGTTCTTC. This rearrangement joins TRBV7-9 to TRBJ2-1; TRBD2 matches at 7 bases. This CDR3 region has 16 residues. CDR1 SEHNR and CDR2 FQNEAQ come from the germline V gene (reference sequence).

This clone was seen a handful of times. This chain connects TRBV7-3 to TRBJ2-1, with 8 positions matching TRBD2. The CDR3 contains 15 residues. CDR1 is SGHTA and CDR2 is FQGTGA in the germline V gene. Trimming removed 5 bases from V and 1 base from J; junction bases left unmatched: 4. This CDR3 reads CASSPGRGSYNEQFF. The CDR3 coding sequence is TGTGCCAGCAGCCCCGGGAGGGGATCCTACAATGAGCAGTTCTTC.

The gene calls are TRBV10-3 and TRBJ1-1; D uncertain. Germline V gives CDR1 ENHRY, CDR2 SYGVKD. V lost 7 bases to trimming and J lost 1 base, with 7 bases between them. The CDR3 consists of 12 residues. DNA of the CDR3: TGTGCCATCATCGGGGAGAACACTGAAGCTTTCTTT. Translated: CAIIGENTEAFF.

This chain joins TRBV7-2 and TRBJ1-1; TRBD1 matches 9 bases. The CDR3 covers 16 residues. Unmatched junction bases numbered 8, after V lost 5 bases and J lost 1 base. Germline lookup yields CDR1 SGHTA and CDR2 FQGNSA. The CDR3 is CASSRRTGVGNTEAFF. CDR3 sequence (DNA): TGTGCCAGCAGCCGTCGGACAGGGGTGGGGAACACTGAAGCTTTCTTT. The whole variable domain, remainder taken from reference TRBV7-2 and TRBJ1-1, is GAGVSQSPSNKVTEKGKDVELRCDPISGHTALYWYRQSLGQGLEFLIYFQGNSAPDKSGLPSDRFSAERTGGSVSTLTIQRTQQEDSAVYLCASSRRTGVGNTEAFFGQGTRLTVV.

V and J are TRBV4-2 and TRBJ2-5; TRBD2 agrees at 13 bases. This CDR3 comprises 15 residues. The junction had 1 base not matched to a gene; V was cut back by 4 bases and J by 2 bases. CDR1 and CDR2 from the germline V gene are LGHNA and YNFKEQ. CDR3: CASSPGLAGQETQYF. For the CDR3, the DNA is TGTGCCAGCAGCCCGGGACTAGCGGGACAAGAGACCCAGTACTTC.

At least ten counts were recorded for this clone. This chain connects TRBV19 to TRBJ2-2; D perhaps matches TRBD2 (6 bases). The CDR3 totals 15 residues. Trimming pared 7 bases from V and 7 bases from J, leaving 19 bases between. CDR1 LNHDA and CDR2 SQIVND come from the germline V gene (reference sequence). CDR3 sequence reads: CASKALDYDHGELFF. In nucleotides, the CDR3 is TGTGCCAGTAAGGCATTGGACTACGATCACGGGGAGCTGTTTTTT.

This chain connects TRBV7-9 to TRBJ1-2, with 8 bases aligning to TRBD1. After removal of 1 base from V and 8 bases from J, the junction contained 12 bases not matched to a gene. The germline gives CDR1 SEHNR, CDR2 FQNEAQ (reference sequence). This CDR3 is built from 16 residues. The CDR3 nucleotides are TGTGCCAGCAGCTTAGGCGGGCCACAGGGGGAGCAAGGCTACACCTTC. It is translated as CASSLGGPQGEQGYTF.

CDR3 amino acids: CASSPSPGTSGRGYNEQFF. In nucleotides, the CDR3 is TGTGCCAGCAGCCCCAGTCCCGGGACTAGCGGGAGGGGGTACAATGAGCAGTTCTTC. The chain couples TRBV11-2 to TRBJ2-1; 16 nucleotides agree with TRBD2. The CDR3 has 19 amino acids. CDR1 and CDR2 from the germline V gene are SGHAT and FQNNGV. V dropped 5 bases and J dropped 4; count of bases not matched to a gene: 11.

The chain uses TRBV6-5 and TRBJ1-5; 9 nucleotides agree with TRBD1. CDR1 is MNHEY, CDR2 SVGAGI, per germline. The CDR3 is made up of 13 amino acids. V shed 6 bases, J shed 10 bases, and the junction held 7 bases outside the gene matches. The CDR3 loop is CASRGTGSGPQHF. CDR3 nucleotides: TGTGCCAGCAGGGGGACAGGGAGCGGTCCCCAGCATTTT.

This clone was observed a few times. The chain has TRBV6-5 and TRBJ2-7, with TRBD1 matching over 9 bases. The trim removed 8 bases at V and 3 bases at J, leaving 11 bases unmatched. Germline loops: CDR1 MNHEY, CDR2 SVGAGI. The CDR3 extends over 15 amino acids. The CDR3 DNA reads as TGTGCCAGCCAATTTGCCGGGACAGGGCACTACGAGCAGTACTTC. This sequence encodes CASQFAGTGHYEQYF.

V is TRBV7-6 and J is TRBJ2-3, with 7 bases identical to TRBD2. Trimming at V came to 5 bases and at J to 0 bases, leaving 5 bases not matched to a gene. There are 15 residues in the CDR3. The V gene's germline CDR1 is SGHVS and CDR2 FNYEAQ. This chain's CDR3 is CASSRASGSTDTQYF. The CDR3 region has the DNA TGTGCCAGCAGCCGGGCTAGCGGTAGCACAGATACGCAGTATTTT.

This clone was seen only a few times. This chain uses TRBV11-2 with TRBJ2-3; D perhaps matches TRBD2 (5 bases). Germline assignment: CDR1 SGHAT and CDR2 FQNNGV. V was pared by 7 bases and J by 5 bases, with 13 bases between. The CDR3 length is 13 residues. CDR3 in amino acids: CASTTGRQDTQYF. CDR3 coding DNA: TGTGCCAGCACCACGGGAAGGCAAGATACGCAGTATTTT.

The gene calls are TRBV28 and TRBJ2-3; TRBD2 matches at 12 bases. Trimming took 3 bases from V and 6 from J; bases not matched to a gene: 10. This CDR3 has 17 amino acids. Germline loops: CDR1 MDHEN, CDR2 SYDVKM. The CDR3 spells CASSFSGLAGMADTQYF. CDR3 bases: TGTGCCAGCAGTTTTTCGGGACTAGCGGGCATGGCGGATACGCAGTATTTT.

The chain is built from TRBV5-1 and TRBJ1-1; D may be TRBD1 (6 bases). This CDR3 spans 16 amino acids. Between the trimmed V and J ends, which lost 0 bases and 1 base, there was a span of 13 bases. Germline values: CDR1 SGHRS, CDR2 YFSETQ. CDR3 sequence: CASSLGGRGRNTEAFF. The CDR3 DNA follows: TGCGCCAGCAGCTTGGGGGGCAGGGGCAGGAACACTGAAGCTTTCTTT.

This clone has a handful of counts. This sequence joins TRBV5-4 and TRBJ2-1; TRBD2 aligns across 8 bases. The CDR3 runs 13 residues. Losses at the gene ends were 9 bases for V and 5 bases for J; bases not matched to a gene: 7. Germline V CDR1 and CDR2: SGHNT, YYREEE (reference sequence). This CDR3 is CATSGGLNNEQFF. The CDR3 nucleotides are TGTGCCACGAGCGGGGGCCTTAACAATGAGCAGTTCTTC.

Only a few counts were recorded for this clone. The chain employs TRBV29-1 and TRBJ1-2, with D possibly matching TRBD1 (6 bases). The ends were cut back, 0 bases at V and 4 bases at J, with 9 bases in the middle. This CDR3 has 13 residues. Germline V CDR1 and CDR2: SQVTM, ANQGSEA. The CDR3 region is CSVEEGAAYGYTF. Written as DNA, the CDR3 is TGCAGCGTTGAAGAGGGGGCGGCCTATGGCTACACCTTC.

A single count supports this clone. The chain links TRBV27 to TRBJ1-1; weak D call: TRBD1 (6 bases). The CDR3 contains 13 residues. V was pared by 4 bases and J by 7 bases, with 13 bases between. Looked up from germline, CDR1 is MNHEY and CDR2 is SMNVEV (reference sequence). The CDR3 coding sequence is TGTGCCAGCAGTTCACAGGGTATTATTGAAGCTTTCTTT. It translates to CASSSQGIIEAFF.